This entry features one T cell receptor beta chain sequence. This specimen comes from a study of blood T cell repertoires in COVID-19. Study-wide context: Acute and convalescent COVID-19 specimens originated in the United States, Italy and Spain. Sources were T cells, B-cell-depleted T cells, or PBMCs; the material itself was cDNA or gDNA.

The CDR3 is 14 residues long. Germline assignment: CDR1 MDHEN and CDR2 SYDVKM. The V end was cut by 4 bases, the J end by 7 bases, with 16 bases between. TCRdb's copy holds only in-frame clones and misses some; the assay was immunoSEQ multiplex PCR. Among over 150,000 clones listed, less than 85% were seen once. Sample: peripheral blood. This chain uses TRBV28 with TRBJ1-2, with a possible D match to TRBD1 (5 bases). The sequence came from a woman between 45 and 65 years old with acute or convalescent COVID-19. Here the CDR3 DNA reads TGTGCCAGCAGTTCGGGGGGTGGTAGCGGTGGCTACACCTTC. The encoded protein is CASSSGGGSGGYTF.